The 26 T cell receptor beta chains listed next were all sequenced from one sample in a study of shared clonotypes between healthy human individuals. TCRdb's table, derived via immunoSEQ multiplex PCR, lists solely in-frame clones and lacks some. The table includes under 200,000 clones, about 93% detected once. Sequencing used naive CD4+ T cells sorted from blood. The subset here: CD45RA+ positively selected. These receptors were obtained from a woman under 40 in good health.

The chain links TRBV7-9 to TRBJ1-5, with unresolved D. CDR3 length equals 12 residues. Trimming shortened V by 6 bases and J by 4 bases, and 7 bases separated the two germline ends. Germline V gene sequence: CDR1 SEHNR, CDR2 FQNEAQ (reference sequence). The CDR3 nucleotides read TGTGCCAGCAGTTCTTTGAATCAGCCCCAGCATTTT. It is translated as CASSSLNQPQHF.

J is TRBJ1-5 and V is TRBV27; D gene uncertain. This CDR3 comprises 14 residues. Germline V lookup: CDR1 MNHEY, CDR2 SMNVEV (reference sequence). V lost 5 bases and J 6 bases, leaving 14 bases between the germline ends. Here the CDR3 DNA reads TGTGCCAGCAGTCCCTGGGAGGAGGGTCAGCCCCAGCATTTT. Translating gives CASSPWEEGQPQHF.

The genes are TRBV6-5 and TRBJ1-2, with a possible D match to TRBD1 (6 bases). The germline V gene has CDR1 MNHEY and CDR2 SVGAGI. V dropped 6 bases and J dropped 8 bases, with 22 bases sitting between them. The CDR3 contains 15 residues. CDR3 amino acids: CASSPLGGRTEGYTF. In DNA form, the CDR3 reads TGTGCCAGCAGCCCCCTAGGGGGACGGACCGAGGGCTACACCTTC.

This chain uses TRBV18 with TRBJ2-7, with TRBD1 matching over 7 bases. CDR1 KGHSH and CDR2 LQKENI come from the germline V gene. With V trimmed by 1 base and J by 0 bases, 3 bases remained unmatched. This CDR3 contains 15 residues. CDR3 protein: CASSPRQGSSYEQYF. DNA for the CDR3: TGTGCCAGCTCACCACGACAGGGAAGCTCCTACGAGCAGTACTTC.

The J gene is TRBJ2-7, the V gene TRBV7-2, with TRBD2 identical over 8 bases. The trim removed 1 base at V and 7 bases at J, leaving 12 bases unmatched. CDR3 size: 16 residues. Germline V gene data show CDR1 as SGHTA and CDR2 as FQGNSA. This CDR3 reads CASSLGFGRALREQYF. In nucleotides, the CDR3 is TGTGCCAGCAGCTTAGGGTTCGGGAGGGCCTTGAGGGAGCAGTACTTC.

V is TRBV7-3 and J is TRBJ2-2; perhaps TRBD1 as D (5 bases). Trimming pared 5 bases from V and 1 base from J, leaving 5 bases between. In germline, CDR1 is SGHTA, CDR2 FQGTGA. This CDR3 spans 13 amino acids. The CDR3 sequence: CASSTGNTGELFF. The CDR3 region has the DNA TGTGCCAGCAGCACAGGGAACACCGGGGAGCTGTTTTTT. Supplemented by reference TRBV7-3 and TRBJ2-2, the full variable domain reads GAGVSQTPSNKVTEKGKYVELRCDPISGHTALYWYRQSLGQGPEFLIYFQGTGAADDSGLPNDRFFAVRPEGSVSTLKIQRTERGDSAVYLCASSTGNTGELFFGEGSRLTVL.

The chain has TRBV10-1 and TRBJ1-4, with D perhaps matching TRBD1 (6 bases). Deletions cut 8 bases from V and 2 bases from J, with 15 bases between. Germline V gives CDR1 WNHNN, CDR2 SYGVQD (reference sequence). The CDR3 length is 15 residues. The CDR3 protein is CASGPGEMTNEKLFF. In nucleotides, the CDR3 is TGCGCCAGCGGCCCAGGGGAAATGACTAATGAAAAACTGTTTTTT.

The rearrangement links TRBV5-1 to TRBJ1-2; perhaps TRBD1 as D (5 bases). V lost 3 bases and J 1 base, leaving 16 bases between the germline ends. Germline V lookup: CDR1 SGHRS, CDR2 YFSETQ. CDR3 length equals 16 residues. This chain's CDR3 is CASSYGGPGINYGYTF. In DNA form, the CDR3 reads TGCGCCAGCAGCTACGGAGGCCCAGGGATTAACTATGGCTACACCTTC. Variable domain in full (rest from reference TRBV5-1 and TRBJ1-2): KAGVTQTPRYLIKTRGQQVTLSCSPISGHRSVSWYQQTPGQGLQFLFEYFSETQRNKGNFPGRFSGRQFSNSRSEMNVSTLELGDSALYLCASSYGGPGINYGYTFGSGTRLTVV.

This clone was picked up one time. The chain is built from TRBV18 and TRBJ2-1, with D perhaps assigned TRBD1 or TRBD2 (5 bases each). From germline, CDR1 is KGHSH and CDR2 LQKENI. Trimming removed 7 bases at V and 6 bases at J, with 16 bases between. The CDR3 is 14 residues long. CDR3 sequence: CASFRDPEFNEQFF. CDR3 nucleotides: TGTGCCAGCTTCCGGGACCCAGAATTCAATGAGCAGTTCTTC.

This chain uses TRBV7-9 with TRBJ2-5; no clear D gene. V was trimmed by 0 bases and J by 11 bases, leaving 7 bases between them. CDR1 is SEHNR and CDR2 is FQNEAQ in the germline V gene (reference sequence). The CDR3 spans 11 residues. For the CDR3, the DNA is TGTGCCAGCAGCTTAGCAGGAGAGCAGTACTTC. Its protein product is CASSLAGEQYF. The full variable domain, rest sourced from reference TRBV7-9 and TRBJ2-5, is DTGVSQNPRHKITKRGQNVTFRCDPISEHNRLYWYRQTLGQGPEFLTYFQNEAQLEKSRLLSDRFSAERPKGSFSTLEIQRTEQGDSAMYLCASSLAGEQYFGPGTRLLVL.

This clone was observed once. This chain uses TRBV28 with TRBJ1-2; D not certain. Germline loops: CDR1 MDHEN, CDR2 SYDVKM. V lost 4 bases and J lost 4, with 16 bases in between. This CDR3 has 15 amino acids. CDR3 sequence (DNA): TGTGCCAGCAGTTCCATTGGCCCCAGGAGCTATGGCTACACCTTC. It encodes CASSSIGPRSYGYTF.

The gene calls are TRBV13 and TRBJ1-2; tentative D call: TRBD1 (5 bases). Germline values: CDR1 PRHDT, CDR2 FYEKMQ (reference sequence). V lost 0 bases, J lost 3 bases, and 8 bases lay in between. The CDR3 covers 14 residues. The CDR3 coding sequence is TGTGCCAGCAGCTTAGGGGGGCCTCACTATGGCTACACCTTC. The encoded protein is CASSLGGPHYGYTF.

The count of this clone is one. This rearrangement joins TRBV5-4 to TRBJ2-2; TRBD2 aligns across 11 bases. V dropped 2 bases and J dropped 5; count of bases not matched to a gene: 8. CDR3 length: 17 residues. CDR1 SGHNT and CDR2 YYREEE come from the germline V gene (reference sequence). CDR3 DNA sequence: TGTGCCAGCAGCTTTGGGACTAGCGGCGTTATTACCGGGGAGCTGTTTTTT. As protein: CASSFGTSGVITGELFF. The whole variable domain, remainder taken from reference TRBV5-4 and TRBJ2-2, is ETGVTQSPTHLIKTRGQQVTLRCSSQSGHNTVSWYQQALGQGPQFIFQYYREEENGRGNFPPRFSGLQFPNYSSELNVNALELDDSALYLCASSFGTSGVITGELFFGEGSRLTVL.

The V call is TRBV27, the J call TRBJ2-3; D unresolved. Deletions cut 2 bases from V and 1 base from J, with 4 bases between. Germline loops: CDR1 MNHEY, CDR2 SMNVEV (reference sequence). CDR3 length: 13 amino acids. As DNA, the CDR3 is TGTGCCAGCAGTTTACTAGGCACAGATACGCAGTATTTT. Translated, it gives CASSLLGTDTQYF.

This chain joins TRBV6-1 and TRBJ1-5, with a tentative D call TRBD1 (5 bases). Germline V CDR1 and CDR2: MNHNS, SASEGT. The CDR3 contains 13 residues. Trimming took 6 bases from V and 7 from J, leaving 13 bases between them. The CDR3 protein is CASSVQGGQPQHF. The CDR3 DNA follows: TGTGCCAGCAGCGTTCAGGGAGGCCAGCCCCAGCATTTT.

About this clone itself: Given the absence of the conserved phenylalanine or tryptophan at the CDR3 end, a read error is likely. The CDR3 here is CASSSLSGGSMREQYS. In DNA, the CDR3 is TGTGCCAGCAGCTCACTATCGGGGGGGTCAATGAGGGAGCAGTACTCC. The rearrangement joins TRBV7-9 to TRBJ2-7; 8 bases line up with TRBD2. This CDR3 is built from 16 residues. V shed 4 bases and J 7 bases; nucleotides not matched to a gene: 15. Germline V CDR1 and CDR2: SEHNR, FQNEAQ (reference sequence).

This sequence joins TRBV7-3 and TRBJ2-7; D is possibly TRBD1 (5 bases). CDR3 length: 13 amino acids. The V end was cut by 4 bases, the J end by 6 bases, with 13 bases between. Germline V gene data show CDR1 as SGHTA and CDR2 as FQGTGA. This CDR3 is CASSSRGGAEQYF. The DNA of the CDR3 is TGTGCCAGCAGCTCTAGGGGCGGCGCCGAGCAGTACTTC.

The chain combines TRBV28 with TRBJ2-3; 8 positions agree with TRBD2. Germline V CDR1 and CDR2: MDHEN, SYDVKM. The CDR3 is 13 amino acids. This CDR3 is CAERERNTDTQYF. The CDR3 DNA reads TGTGCTGAGCGGGAGCGGAACACAGATACGCAGTATTTT. Combining the CDR3 with reference TRBV28 and TRBJ2-3 gives the whole variable domain DVKVTQSSRYLVKRTGEKVFLECVQDMDHENMFWYRQDPGLGLRLIYFSYDVKMKEKGDIPEGYSVSREKKERFSLILESASTNQTSMYLCAERERNTDTQYFGPGTRLTVL.

The chain has TRBV7-2 and TRBJ1-5, with D possibly matching TRBD1 (5 bases). V was cut by 0 bases and J by 0 bases, with 6 bases left in between. This CDR3 contains 15 residues. The germline gives CDR1 SGHTA, CDR2 FQGNSA. The CDR3 reads CASSLAQGSNQPQHF. DNA for the CDR3: TGTGCCAGCAGCTTAGCGCAGGGTAGCAATCAGCCCCAGCATTTT. The full variable domain, rest sourced from reference TRBV7-2 and TRBJ1-5, is GAGVSQSPSNKVTEKGKDVELRCDPISGHTALYWYRQSLGQGLEFLIYFQGNSAPDKSGLPSDRFSAERTGGSVSTLTIQRTQQEDSAVYLCASSLAQGSNQPQHFGDGTRLSIL.

The rearrangement links TRBV5-4 to TRBJ2-7; 9 bases match TRBD2. CDR1 is SGHNT and CDR2 is YYREEE in the germline V gene (reference sequence). This CDR3 is 15 amino acids long. The J segment lost 5 bases and the V segment lost 2 bases, leaving 8 bases of the junction unmatched. For the CDR3, the DNA is TGTGCCAGCAGCTTCTGGTCCAGCGGGAGGAACGAGCAGTACTTC. As protein: CASSFWSSGRNEQYF.

The V gene is TRBV5-1, the J gene TRBJ1-1; D is ambiguous. CDR1 is SGHRS and CDR2 is YFSETQ in the germline V gene. The CDR3 runs 14 residues. V lost 4 bases to trimming and J lost 0 bases, with 10 bases between them. This chain's CDR3 is CASSRTSMNTEAFF. DNA of the CDR3: TGCGCCAGCAGCAGGACCTCCATGAACACTGAAGCTTTCTTT.

The V call is TRBV11-3, the J call TRBJ2-5; D gene ambiguous. This CDR3 has 13 residues. In germline, CDR1 is SGHNT, CDR2 YENEEA. V was clipped by 3 bases and J by 5 bases, with 10 bases between them. The CDR3 is CASSFSDGETQYF. Written as DNA, the CDR3 is TGTGCCAGCAGCTTTAGTGACGGGGAGACCCAGTACTTC.

The rearrangement joins TRBV2 to TRBJ1-3; 7 bases agree with TRBD1. This CDR3 is 18 amino acids long. In germline, CDR1 is SNHLY, CDR2 FYNNEI. J lost 0 bases, V lost 4 bases, and 12 bases had no gene match. The CDR3 DNA reads TGTGCCAGCAGTGGAGTGGACAGGCGCTGGAACTCTGGAAACACCATATATTTT. Translation: CASSGVDRRWNSGNTIYF.

V gene TRBV18 combines with J gene TRBJ1-2, with a possible D match to TRBD1 (5 bases). The germline CDR1 and CDR2 sequences are KGHSH and LQKENI. Trimming removed 1 base at V and 4 bases at J, with 19 bases between. The length of the CDR3 is 17 residues. This chain's CDR3 is CASSPLAGPKKTYGYTF. The DNA for the CDR3 is TGTGCCAGCTCACCACTCGCAGGGCCGAAAAAGACCTATGGCTACACCTTC.

This clone showed up just once. The V call is TRBV5-1, the J call TRBJ1-2, with a tentative D call TRBD1 (6 bases). V gave up 0 bases and J gave up 7 bases, with 10 bases separating them. The CDR3 has 13 residues. The germline V gene encodes CDR1 SGHRS and CDR2 YFSETQ. Here the CDR3 DNA reads TGCGCCAGCAGCTTGGAACAGGGTAGTGGCTACACCTTC. This encodes CASSLEQGSGYTF. The full variable domain, completed using reference TRBV5-1 and TRBJ1-2, is KAGVTQTPRYLIKTRGQQVTLSCSPISGHRSVSWYQQTPGQGLQFLFEYFSETQRNKGNFPGRFSGRQFSNSRSEMNVSTLELGDSALYLCASSLEQGSGYTFGSGTRLTVV.

The genes are TRBV6-5 and TRBJ1-1; TRBD1 matches 9 bases. J gave up 4 bases and V 6 bases, and 6 bases lay outside the gene matches. CDR1 MNHEY and CDR2 SVGAGI come from the germline V gene. The CDR3 spans 14 residues. DNA for the CDR3: TGTGCCAGCAGCTCACAGGGGGCGGTCACTGAAGCTTTCTTT. As protein: CASSSQGAVTEAFF.